A selection of T cell receptor beta chains follows, all from one sample in a study of shared clonotypes between healthy human individuals. Assay: immunoSEQ multiplex PCR; the TCRdb copy retains only in-frame clones and omits some. The sample contains 1.5 million to 2.5 million clones, 85% to 95% of which appear only once. Sample: naive CD8+ T cells sorted from blood. The source is a man between 18 and 29 years old in good health. Each CDR3 is given with its conserved first and last residue. D genes are given only for firm matches. The size of a clone is reported for some rows only, either as once, few or many, or as a class for expanded clones.

NA,TRBV30,TRBJ1-1,TRBD1,TGTGCCCGCCGACAGGGGACATCGAACACTGAAGCTTTCTTT,CARRQGTSNTEAFF
NA,TRBV30,TRBJ2-3,TRBD1,TGTGCCTGGAGTGGGACAGGGGGGGCAGATACGCAGTATTTT,CAWSGTGGADTQYF
NA,TRBV27,TRBJ1-5,NA,TGTGCCAGCAGCGCCGGGACTGATAGCAATCAGCCCCAGCATTTT,CASSAGTDSNQPQHF
few,TRBV11-2,TRBJ2-7,TRBD1,TGTGCCAGCAGCTGGGGGACAGGGAGCTACGAGCAGTACTTC,CASSWGTGSYEQYF
NA,TRBV29-1,TRBJ1-2,NA,TGCAGCGTTGAAACGGGAGCTAACTATGGCTACACCTTC,CSVETGANYGYTF
few,TRBV30,TRBJ1-1,NA,TGTGCCTGGAGTGAAGGGTGGACTGAAGCTTTCTTT,CAWSEGWTEAFF
NA,TRBV6-1,TRBJ1-5,TRBD1,TGTGCCAGCACATGGGACAGATCCCTCACGGATGCCCAGCATTTT,CASTWDRSLTDAQHF
NA,TRBV13,TRBJ2-1,NA,TGTGCCAGCAGCTTAGAGGTCTCGGATGAGCAGTTCTTC,CASSLEVSDEQFF
NA,TRBV4-1,TRBJ2-7,NA,TGCGCCAGCAGCCAGGGACACCTCTCCTACGAGCAGTACTTC,CASSQGHLSYEQYF
NA,TRBV13,TRBJ1-2,TRBD1,TGTGCCAGCAGCTTAGGCCTTACCGGGACAGGCCTTGGCTACACCTTC,CASSLGLTGTGLGYTF
NA,TRBV25-1,TRBJ2-1,TRBD2,TGTGCCAGTACTAGCGGGAATGAGCAGTTCTTC,CASTSGNEQFF
NA,TRBV30,TRBJ2-7,NA,TGTGCCTGGACCACCACCTACGAGCAGTACTTC,CAWTTTYEQYF
NA,TRBV7-9,TRBJ1-1,NA,TGTGCCAGCAGCCCGGGAGGCACTGAAGCTTTCTTT,CASSPGGTEAFF
NA,TRBV6-6,TRBJ2-7,NA,TGTGCCAGTCAACTCGAGGGACTGGGCTACGAGCAGTACTTC,CASQLEGLGYEQYF
few,TRBV7-9,TRBJ1-2,TRBD1,TGTGCCAGCAGTCTGGGACAGGACTATGGCTACACCTTC,CASSLGQDYGYTF
NA,TRBV7-2,TRBJ2-1,TRBD2,TGTGCCAGCAGCTTTTGGGGGGGGTTAGTCAATGAGCAGTTCTTC,CASSFWGGLVNEQFF
once,TRBV7-6,TRBJ2-7,NA,TGTGCCAGCAGCAACCCGGGACCGACGAACGAGCAGTACTTC,CASSNPGPTNEQYF
NA,TRBV7-9,TRBJ1-6,NA,TGTGCCAGCAGCTCTCAGGCCCCGGGGAGCCCCCTCCACTTT,CASSSQAPGSPLHF
NA,TRBV6-6,TRBJ1-6,TRBD1,TGTGCCAGCAGCTCTTCGGGACAGGCTTTTTTT,CASSSSGQAFF
NA,TRBV5-1,TRBJ2-7,NA,TGCGCCAGCAGCTTGGGTCGGGGCCCCACCTACGAGCAGTACTTC,CASSLGRGPTYEQYF
once,TRBV6-6,TRBJ2-1,NA,TGTGCCAGCAGTTACGGGGTAAATGAGCAGTTCTTC,CASSYGVNEQFF
NA,TRBV6-5,TRBJ2-1,NA,TGTGCCAGCAACGGAGGTTTCTACAATGAGCAGTTCTTC,CASNGGFYNEQFF
NA,TRBV2,TRBJ1-1,NA,TGTGCCAGCAGTGAAGCAGGCGGGTCAGAAGCTTTCTTT,CASSEAGGSEAFF
NA,TRBV7-9,TRBJ2-5,NA,TGTGCCAGCAGCTCCGTCCGGGACCCCAGGGAGACCCAGTACTTC,CASSSVRDPRETQYF
NA,TRBV30,TRBJ2-2,NA,TGTGCCTGGAATCCTAGGGACCCCATCACAGAGCTGTTTTTT,CAWNPRDPITELFF
NA,TRBV5-1,TRBJ2-2,NA,TGCGCCAGCAGCGGGGACGGGGGTCCCGGGGAGCTGTTTTTT,CASSGDGGPGELFF
NA,TRBV7-6,TRBJ1-4,NA,TGTGCCAGCAGCTTAGCTAGTGGGGGGGAAAAACTGTTTTTT,CASSLASGGEKLFF
NA,TRBV6-5,TRBJ2-1,TRBD2,TGTGCCAGCAGCCAGGGACTAGCTCTCTACAATGAGCAGTTCTTC,CASSQGLALYNEQFF
once,TRBV6-5,TRBJ2-7,NA,TGTGCCAGCAGTTCGTTCGGGAGCTCCTACGAGCAGTACTTC,CASSSFGSSYEQYF
NA,TRBV7-9,TRBJ2-7,NA,TGTGCCAGCAGCTTAGCGAACGCAGACTACGAGCAGTACTTC,CASSLANADYEQYF
NA,TRBV6-5,TRBJ1-2,NA,TGTGCCAGCAGCTACGGAGGGGGGTATAACCCCTATGGCTACACCTTC,CASSYGGGYNPYGYTF
NA,TRBV30,TRBJ1-5,NA,TGTCCTTGGAACCCTCACCAGAGATGGGCCCAGCATTTT,CPWNPHQRWAQHF
NA,TRBV6-5,TRBJ1-1,NA,TGTGCCAGCAGTTACGAGGGGGCTGAAGCTTTCTTT,CASSYEGAEAFF
NA,TRBV9,TRBJ2-7,NA,TGTGCCAGCAGCTCTTGGGCCGGGACCTCCTACGAGCAGTACTTC,CASSSWAGTSYEQYF
NA,TRBV10-3,TRBJ1-1,NA,TGTGCCATCAGTGAGTCAAGACAGCCCACTGAAGCTTTCTTT,CAISESRQPTEAFF
NA,TRBV5-4,TRBJ2-5,TRBD1,TGTGCCACCTCACAGGGGTGGGGGGAGACCCAGTACTTC,CATSQGWGETQYF
NA,TRBV18,TRBJ2-5,TRBD1,TGTGCCAGCTCACCAGGGACAGAAGAGACCCAGTACTTC,CASSPGTEETQYF